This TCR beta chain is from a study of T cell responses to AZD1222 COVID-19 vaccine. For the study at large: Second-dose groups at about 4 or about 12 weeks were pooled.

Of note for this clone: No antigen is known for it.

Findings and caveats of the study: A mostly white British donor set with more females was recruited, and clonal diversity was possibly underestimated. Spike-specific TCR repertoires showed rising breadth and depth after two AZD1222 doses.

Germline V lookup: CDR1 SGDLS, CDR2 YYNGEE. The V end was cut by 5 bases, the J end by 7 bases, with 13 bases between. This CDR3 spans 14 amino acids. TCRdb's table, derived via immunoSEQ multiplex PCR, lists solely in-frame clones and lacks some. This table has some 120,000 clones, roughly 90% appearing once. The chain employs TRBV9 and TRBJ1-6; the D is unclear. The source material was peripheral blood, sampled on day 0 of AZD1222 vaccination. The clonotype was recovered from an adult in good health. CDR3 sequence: CASSDNMGNSPLHF. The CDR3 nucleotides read TGTGCCAGCAGTGATAATATGGGGAATTCACCCCTCCACTTT.